Listed below are T cell receptor beta chains from one sample, sequenced in a study of blood T cell repertoires in COVID-19. Some clones are missing from TCRdb's copy, which holds only in-frame ones; the method was immunoSEQ multiplex PCR. The profile shows around 100,000 clones, about 77% of them singletons. The sequenced sample consisted of peripheral blood. Receptors were obtained from a woman aged 65 to 85 with acute or convalescent COVID-19. Both conserved end residues are part of each CDR3. D genes are given only for firm matches. Size values are once, few and many counts, or a class for expanded clones, and some rows have none.

>TRBJ1-1|.|TRBV7-2|.
CASSFGMGAFF
TGTGCCAGCAGCTTCGGGATGGGGGCTTTCTTT
>TRBJ2-5|.|TRBV18|TRBD1
CASSPRTGPETQYF
TGTGCCAGCTCACCTCGGACAGGGCCAGAGACCCAGTACTTC
>TRBJ1-2|.|TRBV6-6|TRBD1
CASSPRTGNGYTF
TGTGCCAGCAGTCCGCGGACAGGGAATGGCTACACCTTC
>TRBJ1-2|once|TRBV10-3|TRBD1
CAISQTGNYGYTF
TGTGCCATCAGCCAGACAGGGAACTATGGCTACACCTTC
>TRBJ2-3|.|TRBV5-1|.
CASSLNSVTDTQYF
TGCGCCAGCAGCTTGAACAGTGTTACAGATACGCAGTATTTT
>TRBJ2-1|.|TRBV7-6|TRBD2
CASSRPSLAGGSYNEQFF
TGTGCCAGCAGCCGTCCCTCACTAGCGGGGGGTTCCTACAATGAGCAGTTCTTC
>TRBJ1-5|.|TRBV28|.
CASSLPGGSFNQPQHF
TGTGCCAGCAGTTTACCCGGCGGTAGCTTCAATCAGCCCCAGCATTTT
>TRBJ1-1|.|TRBV5-1|.
CASSKYRETTEAFF
TGCGCCAGCAGCAAATACAGGGAGACCACTGAAGCTTTCTTT
>TRBJ2-3|.|TRBV29-1|TRBD2
CSGDGLAGTDTQYF
TGCAGCGGGGACGGACTAGCGGGAACAGATACGCAGTATTTT
>TRBJ2-3|few|TRBV11-3|TRBD2
CASSVSGGMTTQYF
TGTGCCAGCAGCGTAAGCGGGGGGATGACTACGCAGTATTTT
>TRBJ2-3|.|TRBV5-1|TRBD1
CASSLDGTASTDTQYF
TGCGCCAGCAGCTTGGACGGGACAGCGAGCACAGATACGCAGTATTTT
>TRBJ1-2|few|TRBV2|.
CASSTGSSNYGYTF
TGTGCCAGCAGTACAGGATCGTCGAACTATGGCTACACCTTC
>TRBJ1-2|.|TRBV5-1|.
CASALATTGTSNGYTF
TGCGCCAGCGCTTTGGCCACTACCGGGACTTCTAATGGCTACACCTTC
>TRBJ2-7|.|TRBV3-1/TRBV3-2|.
CASSPSVLGEQYF
TGTGCCAGCAGCCCGAGCGTTCTCGGGGAGCAGTACTTC